Listed below are T cell receptor beta chains from one sample, sequenced in a study of beta chain features in type 1 diabetes. The table came from immunoSEQ multiplex PCR; TCRdb's copy has only in-frame clones and leaves some out. The sample has around 500,000 clones; approximately 10% are singletons. The specimen sequenced was naive CD4+ T cells from blood. The source of these receptors is a woman under 30 in good health. Both conserved end residues are part of each CDR3. A D gene is named only where the DNA matches it firmly. A clone size is listed for some rows: how often the clone was seen (once, few, many), or a class if it is expanded.

abundance | d_gene | j_gene | v_gene | CDR3nt | CDR3aa
NA | NA | TRBJ2-7 | TRBV27 | TGTGCCAGCAGTTTAGGACGGATGTACTACGAGCAGTACTTC | CASSLGRMYYEQYF
NA | NA | TRBJ1-2 | TRBV7-2 | TGTGCCAGCAGCTCTAACTATGGCTACACCTTC | CASSSNYGYTF
few | NA | TRBJ1-1 | TRBV6-6 | TGTGCCAGCAGGCCCGGTTGGAGGAACACTGAAGCTTTCTTT | CASRPGWRNTEAFF
NA | NA | TRBJ2-3 | TRBV6-6 | TGTGCCAGCAGCCCTAGGGGGTTCACAGATACGCAGTATTTT | CASSPRGFTDTQYF
few | NA | TRBJ2-1 | TRBV9 | TGTGCCAGCAGCGACTTACTAGGCGGTGAGCAGTTCTTC | CASSDLLGGEQFF
NA | NA | TRBJ1-3 | TRBV29-1 | TGCAGCGTTGCCGACAGATCTACTTCCGGAAACACCATATATTTT | CSVADRSTSGNTIYF
few | TRBD1 | TRBJ1-2 | TRBV14 | TGTGCCAGCAGCCCGCCTGGACAGGGCCTTATGGGCTACACCTTC | CASSPPGQGLMGYTF
NA | NA | TRBJ1-5 | TRBV10-3 | TGTGCCATCAGTGATATGGGAGGTCAGCCCCAGCATTTT | CAISDMGGQPQHF
few | TRBD2 | TRBJ2-1 | TRBV9 | TGTGCCAGCAGCGTAGGACTAGCGGATTACAATGAGCAGTTCTTC | CASSVGLADYNEQFF
NA | NA | TRBJ2-3 | TRBV7-9 | TGTGCCAGCAGCCCAGGATCAGATACGCAGTATTTT | CASSPGSDTQYF
NA | NA | TRBJ1-5 | TRBV30 | TGTGCCTGGGCTGGGCGAGGCAATCAGCCCCAGCATTTT | CAWAGRGNQPQHF
NA | NA | TRBJ1-1 | TRBV29-1 | TGCAGCGTTGGTTGGGGGTCTATCGCTGAAGCTTTCTTT | CSVGWGSIAEAFF
few | NA | TRBJ2-1 | TRBV25-1 | TGTGCCAGCAGTGAGGAATACAATGAGCAGTTCTTC | CASSEEYNEQFF
NA | NA | TRBJ1-4 | TRBV15 | TGTGCCACCAGCAGAGAAAAGGGTACAACTAATGAAAAACTGTTTTTT | CATSREKGTTNEKLFF
few | NA | TRBJ2-3 | TRBV9 | TGTGCCAGCAGCCCTCAAGCTGGGAGCACAGATACGCAGTATTTT | CASSPQAGSTDTQYF
NA | TRBD1 | TRBJ2-7 | TRBV7-9 | TGTGCCAGCAGCACCAGACAGGGAGAGGTATACGAGCAGTACTTC | CASSTRQGEVYEQYF
NA | NA | TRBJ2-5 | TRBV7-2 | TGTGCCAGCAGCTTATCTCGCCAGGGCTACCAAGAGACCCAGTACTTC | CASSLSRQGYQETQYF
few | TRBD1 | TRBJ1-2 | TRBV27 | TGTGCCAGCAGTCAAAGACAGGGGCGGCGTCCCTCCTATGGCTACACCTTC | CASSQRQGRRPSYGYTF
few | NA | TRBJ1-1 | TRBV25-1 | TGTGCCAGCCGAAGGAATTCGAACACTGAAGCTTTCTTT | CASRRNSNTEAFF
NA | NA | TRBJ2-1 | TRBV4-1 | TGCGCCAGCAGCCTACCATTCTCCTACAATGAGCAGTTCTTC | CASSLPFSYNEQFF
NA | TRBD1 | TRBJ2-1 | TRBV6-5 | TGTGCCAGCAGTTACCCCACAGGGGGCGGACCGAATGAGCAGTTCTTC | CASSYPTGGGPNEQFF
NA | NA | TRBJ2-5 | TRBV5-1 | TGCGCCAGCAGCTTGTTAGGGGAAGAGACCCAGTACTTC | CASSLLGEETQYF
few | NA | TRBJ2-5 | TRBV13 | TGTGCCAGCAGCTTCGCAGGGGGGATCCGTGAGACCCAGTACTTC | CASSFAGGIRETQYF
NA | TRBD1 | TRBJ1-6 | TRBV4-3 | TGCGCCAGCAGCCAACTTCGACAGGGGGATTCACCCCTCCACTTT | CASSQLRQGDSPLHF
NA | NA | TRBJ1-1 | TRBV29-1 | TGCAGCGTTGATAGGGTCACTGAAGCTTTCTTT | CSVDRVTEAFF
few | NA | TRBJ2-1 | TRBV2 | TGTGCCAGCAGTGCGTCAAGGGTGGGCAATGAGCAGTTCTTC | CASSASRVGNEQFF
few | NA | TRBJ1-2 | TRBV7-8 | TGTGCCAGCAGCCCCAGGGGCAAACTCCCCTATGGCTACACCTTC | CASSPRGKLPYGYTF
few | NA | TRBJ2-2 | TRBV7-6 | TGTGCCAGCAGCCCATGGCAGGGGGAGCTGTTTTTT | CASSPWQGELFF
few | NA | TRBJ2-2 | TRBV30 | TGTGCCTGGAGTGGATGGTGGCGGGACAGTCTAACCGGGGAGCTGTTTTTT | CAWSGWWRDSLTGELFF
NA | NA | TRBJ2-1 | TRBV14 | TGTGCCAGCAGCCAAGCTGGGGCCAGGGGCAATGAGCAGTTCTTC | CASSQAGARGNEQFF
NA | NA | TRBJ2-5 | TRBV28 | TGTGCCAGCAGTTTGGCGGTCAGGGCGGCACAAGAGACCCAGTACTTC | CASSLAVRAAQETQYF
few | TRBD2 | TRBJ2-1 | TRBV18 | TGTGCCAGCTCACCGCCCGGACTAGCGGGAGATAATGAGCAGTTCTTC | CASSPPGLAGDNEQFF
few | NA | TRBJ2-7 | TRBV27 | TGTGCCAGCAGTAAAAGCGGAACTCATACCTACGAGCAGTACTTC | CASSKSGTHTYEQYF
NA | TRBD1 | TRBJ1-2 | TRBV9 | TGTGCCAGCAGCGTAGACAGGGGGTATGGCTACACCTTC | CASSVDRGYGYTF
few | TRBD1 | TRBJ2-1 | TRBV29-1 | TGCAGCGTTGTGGGACAGGGAATCAATGAGCAGTTCTTC | CSVVGQGINEQFF
NA | NA | TRBJ2-5 | TRBV1 | TGCACCAGCAGCCAAGCCTGGACAGCGAAAGAGACCCAGTACTTC | CTSSQAWTAKETQYF
NA | TRBD1 | TRBJ2-2 | TRBV19 | TGTGCCAGTCACCGGGACAGGGGTAACGGGGAGCTGTTTTTT | CASHRDRGNGELFF
few | NA | TRBJ2-3 | TRBV7-3 | TGTGCCAGCAGCGACGCGGGTGCCGACACAGATACGCAGTATTTT | CASSDAGADTDTQYF
NA | NA | TRBJ2-3 | TRBV29-1 | TGCAGCGTTATCGGGGTCAGTCAGGCGGATACGCAGTATTTT | CSVIGVSQADTQYF
few | NA | TRBJ1-2 | TRBV25-1 | TGTGCCAGCAGTGATGGCGGTAACTATGGCTACACCTTC | CASSDGGNYGYTF
NA | NA | TRBJ1-6 | TRBV9 | TGTGCCAGCAGCGTCGAGGGTAATTCACCCCTCCACTTT | CASSVEGNSPLHF
NA | NA | TRBJ1-3 | TRBV29-1 | TGCAGCGTTGAAGGGTCAGCCTCTGGAAACACCATATATTTT | CSVEGSASGNTIYF
few | TRBD1 | TRBJ1-2 | TRBV30 | TGTGCCTGGATCCCTCGACAGGGGGGCTACACCTTC | CAWIPRQGGYTF
NA | TRBD2 | TRBJ2-1 | TRBV27 | TGTGCCAGCAGGGGACTAGCCGACAATGAGCAGTTCTTC | CASRGLADNEQFF
NA | NA | TRBJ2-7 | TRBV2 | TGTGCCAGCATTGACCCGGGACGGATTCCTGGGGAGCAGTACTTC | CASIDPGRIPGEQYF
many | NA | TRBJ2-3 | TRBV7-9 | TGTGCCAGCAGCCCCGCTAGGGGGGCAGATACGCAGTATTTT | CASSPARGADTQYF
few | NA | TRBJ2-2 | TRBV4-2 | TGTGCCAGCAGCCCCACGGGCACGAACACCGGGGAGCTGTTTTTT | CASSPTGTNTGELFF